The entry that follows covers one T cell receptor beta chain sequence. The antigen remains undetermined. This specimen belongs to a study of blood T cells in healthy people across ages. Study-level information: Through template switching, about one barcoded beta molecule was captured per two T cells, as measured in model experiments. Study results and limitations: Estimated diversity, derived from one million T cells, was regarded as an underestimate.

Primed by a sample-barcoded 5' primer and a J-beta primer mix, a second PCR proceeded for 7 to 11 cycles. A template-switch adaptor that had 12 random nucleotides put a tag on each cDNA molecule. One entry per CDR3 protein, called by TCRdb with MiXCR from the 5' RACE reads. The sample shows roughly 500,000 distinct CDR3 sequences, 27% of them seen only once. The length of the CDR3 is 13 residues. Trimming stripped 2 bases from V and 10 bases from J, with 9 bases between. CDR1 is MNHEY, CDR2 SMNVEV, per germline (reference sequence). Sequencing was performed on blood. The clonotype comes from a woman in her 70s in good health. The chain couples TRBV27 to TRBJ1-6; D not resolved. CDR3 nucleotide sequence: TGTGCCAGCAGTTTAACCGAGAGGTCACCCCTCCACTTT. Translated: CASSLTERSPLHF.